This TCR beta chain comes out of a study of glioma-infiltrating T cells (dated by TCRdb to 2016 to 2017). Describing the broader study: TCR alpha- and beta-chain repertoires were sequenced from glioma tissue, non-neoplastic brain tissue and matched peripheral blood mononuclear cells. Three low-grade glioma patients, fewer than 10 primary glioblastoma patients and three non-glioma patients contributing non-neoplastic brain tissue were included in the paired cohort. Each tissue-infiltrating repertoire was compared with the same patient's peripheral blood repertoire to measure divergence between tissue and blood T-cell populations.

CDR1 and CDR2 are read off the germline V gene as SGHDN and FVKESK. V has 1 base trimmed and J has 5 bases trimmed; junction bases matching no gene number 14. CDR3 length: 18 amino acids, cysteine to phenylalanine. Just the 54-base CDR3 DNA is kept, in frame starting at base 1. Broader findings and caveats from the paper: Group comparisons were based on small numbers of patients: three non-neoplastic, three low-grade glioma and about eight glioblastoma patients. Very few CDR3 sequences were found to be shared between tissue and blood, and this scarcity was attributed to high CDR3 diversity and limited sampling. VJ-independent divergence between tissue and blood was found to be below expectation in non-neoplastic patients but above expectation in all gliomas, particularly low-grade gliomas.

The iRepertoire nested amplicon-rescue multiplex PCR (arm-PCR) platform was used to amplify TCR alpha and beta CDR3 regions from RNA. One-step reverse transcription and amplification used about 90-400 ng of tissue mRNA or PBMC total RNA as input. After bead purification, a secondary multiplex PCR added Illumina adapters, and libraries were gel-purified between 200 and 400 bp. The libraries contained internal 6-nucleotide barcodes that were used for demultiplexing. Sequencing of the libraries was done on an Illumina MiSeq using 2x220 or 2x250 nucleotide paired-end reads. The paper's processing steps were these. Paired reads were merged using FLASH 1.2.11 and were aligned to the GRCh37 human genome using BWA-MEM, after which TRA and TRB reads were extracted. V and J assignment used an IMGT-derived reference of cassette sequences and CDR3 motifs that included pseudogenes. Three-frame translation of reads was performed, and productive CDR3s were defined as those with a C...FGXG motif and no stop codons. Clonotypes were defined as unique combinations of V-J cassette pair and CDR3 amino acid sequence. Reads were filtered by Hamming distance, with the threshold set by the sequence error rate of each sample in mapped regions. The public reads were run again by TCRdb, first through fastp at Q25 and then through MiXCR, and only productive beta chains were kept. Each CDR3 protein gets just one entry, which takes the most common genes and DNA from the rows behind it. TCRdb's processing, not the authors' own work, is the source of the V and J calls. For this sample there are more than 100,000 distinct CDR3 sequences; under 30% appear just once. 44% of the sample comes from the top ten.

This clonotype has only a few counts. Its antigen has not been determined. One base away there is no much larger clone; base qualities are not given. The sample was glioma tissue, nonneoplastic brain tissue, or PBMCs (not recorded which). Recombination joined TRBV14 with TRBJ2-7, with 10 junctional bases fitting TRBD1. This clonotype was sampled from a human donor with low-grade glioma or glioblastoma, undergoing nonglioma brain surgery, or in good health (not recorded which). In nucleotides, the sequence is TGTGCCAGCAGCCAAGTGATTTGGGGGACAGGGGTATTCAACGAGCAGTACTTC. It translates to CASSQVIWGTGVFNEQYF.